Following are 27 T cell receptor beta chains from one sample sequenced in a study of blood T cells in healthy people across ages. Next came a second PCR, run for about 7 to 12 cycles, which used a sample-barcoded 5' primer along with a J-beta primer mix. TCRdb processed the 5' RACE reads anew with MiXCR; each CDR3 protein has one entry. The sample has 500,000 to 600,000 distinct CDR3 sequences, 27% seen once. Sequenced input: blood. The receptors were gathered from a woman aged 70-85 years in good health.

V usage is TRBV27 and J usage is TRBJ2-2, with D unresolved. V was clipped by 9 bases and J by 8 bases, with 22 bases between them. Germline assignment: CDR1 MNHEY and CDR2 SMNVEV (reference sequence). This CDR3 contains 15 residues. The DNA for the CDR3 is TGTGCCAGTATTCCGGGCAGACCGTTAAGGGGGGAGCTGTTTTTT. Its protein is CASIPGRPLRGELFF.

There are a few counts of this clonotype. CDR3 region: CASSVTDVDTQHF. DNA of the CDR3: TGTGCCAGCAGTGTGACAGACGTGGATACGCAGCATTTT. The genes are TRBV6-1 and TRBJ2-3; perhaps TRBD1 as D (5 bases). The J call may not be correct, given that the DNA end is closer to TRBJ1-5. The CDR3 is 13 residues long. In germline, CDR1 is MNHNS, CDR2 SASEGT.

This clonotype was found a few times. V usage is TRBV4-1 and J usage is TRBJ1-2; D possibly corresponds to TRBD1 (6 bases). The ends were cut back, 0 bases at V and 4 bases at J, with 12 bases in the middle. This CDR3 is 15 amino acids long. CDR1 and CDR2 from the germline V gene are MGHRA and YSYEKL. CDR3 sequence: CASSQDPDSSYGYTF. CDR3 in DNA: TGCGCCAGCAGCCAAGATCCGGACAGCAGCTATGGCTACACCTTC.

J is TRBJ2-4 and V is TRBV6-5; 9 bases map to TRBD1. The CDR3 is made up of 17 amino acids. After removal of 0 bases from V and 10 bases from J, the junction contained 13 bases not matched to a gene. Germline values: CDR1 MNHEY, CDR2 SVGAGI. Here the CDR3 DNA reads TGTGCCAGCAGTTACTCAACCCCTGGGACAGGGAGGGGGATTCAGTACTTC. Its protein is CASSYSTPGTGRGIQYF.

This chain uses TRBV7-7 with TRBJ2-5, with D maybe TRBD2 (6 bases). The CDR3 runs to 15 residues. Germline assignment: CDR1 SSHAT and CDR2 FNYEAQ (reference sequence). Trimming pared 5 bases from V and 2 bases from J, leaving 15 bases between. The CDR3 region is CASSPSGLRQETQYF. The CDR3 DNA reads TGTGCCAGCAGCCCCTCGGGACTCCGACAAGAGACCCAGTACTTC.

In its sample, this clonotype was seen a few times. The genes are TRBV6-2 or TRBV6-3 and TRBJ2-2; D is unclear. The CDR3 runs 11 residues. Per germline, CDR1 MNHEY and CDR2 SVGEGT. The V and J ends lost 6 bases and 8 bases respectively, with 7 bases between them. The CDR3 protein is CASSHRGELFF. The CDR3 DNA follows: TGTGCCAGCAGCCATCGAGGGGAGCTGTTTTTT.

V and J are TRBV27 and TRBJ2-5, with D uncertain. V lost 5 bases and J lost 5, with 18 bases in between. The CDR3 length is 15 residues. Per germline, CDR1 MNHEY and CDR2 SMNVEV (reference sequence). The CDR3 coding sequence is TGTGCCAGCAGTCTTTATACCGGCCGGGCGGAGACCCAGTACTTC. Its translation: CASSLYTGRAETQYF.

The chain is built from TRBV7-9 and TRBJ1-5; a possible D gene is TRBD1 (5 bases). The germline V gene encodes CDR1 SEHNR and CDR2 FQNEAQ (reference sequence). V lost 5 bases and J 3 bases, leaving 17 bases between the germline ends. The CDR3 extends over 16 amino acids. CDR3 in DNA: TGTGCCAGCAGCGGCTCCCAAGTGGGGACCAATCAGCCCCAGCATTTT. Its translation is CASSGSQVGTNQPQHF.

The chain carries TRBV5-1 and TRBJ1-5, with D uncertain. Trimming removed 5 bases at V and 0 bases at J, with 12 bases between. The CDR3 has 15 amino acids. Per the germline V gene, CDR1 is SGHRS and CDR2 is YFSETQ. CDR3 coding DNA: TGCGCCAGCAGGCGACACCAGATTAGCAATCAGCCCCAGCATTTT. Translated, it gives CASRRHQISNQPQHF. Looking up the rest from reference TRBV5-1 and TRBJ1-5 gives the full variable domain: KAGVTQTPRYLIKTRGQQVTLSCSPISGHRSVSWYQQTPGQGLQFLFEYFSETQRNKGNFPGRFSGRQFSNSRSEMNVSTLELGDSALYLCASRRHQISNQPQHFGDGTRLSIL.

The chain's CDR3 is CSVQSEYRGKVRAYEQYF. The CDR3 DNA is TGCAGCGTCCAGTCGGAATACAGGGGTAAAGTGCGAGCCTACGAGCAGTACTTC. This chain joins TRBV29-1 and TRBJ2-7; 7 bases are shared with TRBD1. J was trimmed by 2 bases and V by 6 bases; bases with no gene match: 22. The CDR3 consists of 18 residues. Germline CDR1 SQVTM, CDR2 ANQGSEA.

The chain couples TRBV7-8 to TRBJ2-5; D is unclear. CDR1 and CDR2 (germline): SGHVS, FQNEAQ. This CDR3 has 15 residues. V lost 1 base, J lost 2 bases, and 11 bases lay in between. The CDR3 reads CASSLGSGAQETQYF. The CDR3 bases are TGTGCCAGCAGCTTAGGGTCCGGTGCGCAAGAGACCCAGTACTTC. The full variable domain, its missing parts supplied by reference TRBV7-8 and TRBJ2-5, is GAGVSQSPRYKVAKRGQDVALRCDPISGHVSLFWYQQALGQGPEFLTYFQNEAQLDKSGLPSDRFFAERPEGSVSTLKIQRTQQEDSAVYLCASSLGSGAQETQYFGPGTRLLVL.

This clonotype was seen a few times. The rearrangement links TRBV19 to TRBJ1-6; the match to TRBD1 covers 7 bases. This CDR3 has 15 residues. CDR1 and CDR2 (germline): LNHDA, SQIVND (reference sequence). The trim removed 1 base at V and 6 bases at J, leaving 3 bases unmatched. The CDR3 is CASSIANRGNSPLHF. CDR3 DNA sequence: TGTGCCAGTAGTATAGCCAACAGGGGTAATTCACCCCTCCACTTT.

This clonotype was found many times. The rearrangement links TRBV5-1 to TRBJ2-5; 8 bases are a match to TRBD1. With 2 bases clipped from V and 1 base from J, the junction kept 4 bases outside the gene matches. The germline gives CDR1 SGHRS, CDR2 YFSETQ. The CDR3 loop spans 15 amino acids. CDR3 bases: TGCGCCAGCAGCTTCAATGGACAGGGCCAAGAGACCCAGTACTTC. Translated, it gives CASSFNGQGQETQYF.

The table lists this clonotype with a few counts. The chain is built from TRBV29-1 and TRBJ1-2, with TRBD1 matching over 7 bases. The CDR3 is 13 amino acids. The germline gives CDR1 SQVTM, CDR2 ANQGSEA. Trimming cost V 3 bases and J 4 bases; bases outside gene matches: 5. The DNA of the CDR3 is TGCAGCGTTGACCCCGGGGACAGCTATGGCTACACCTTC. This translates into CSVDPGDSYGYTF.

CDR3 nucleotide sequence: TGCAGTGCTATGGCACAGATCTATGGCTACACCTTC. It codes for CSAMAQIYGYTF. The rearrangement joins TRBV20-1 to TRBJ1-2; D not resolved. This CDR3 contains 12 residues. Between the trimmed V and J ends, which lost 4 bases and 4 bases, there was a span of 10 bases. Germline V lookup: CDR1 DFQATT, CDR2 SNEGSKA (reference sequence).

The chain joins TRBV20-1 to TRBJ2-4, with D possibly matching TRBD1 (6 bases). The V end was cut by 3 bases, the J end by 0 bases, with 9 bases between. Germline V gives CDR1 DFQATT, CDR2 SNEGSKA (reference sequence). This CDR3 contains 14 residues. The CDR3 nucleotides read TGCAGTGCTAGTGAGGGGGTAGCCAAAAACATTCAGTACTTC. Encoded protein: CSASEGVAKNIQYF.

This clonotype was seen just once. V gene TRBV7-2 combines with J gene TRBJ1-1; D is possibly TRBD1 (6 bases). The CDR3 runs to 14 residues. Trimming shortened V by 3 bases and J by 3 bases, and 11 bases separated the two germline ends. Germline V lookup: CDR1 SGHTA, CDR2 FQGNSA. The CDR3 is CASSLTTGYTEAFF. CDR3 DNA: TGTGCCAGCAGCTTGACGACAGGATACACTGAAGCTTTCTTT.

Only a few counts were recorded for this clonotype. This chain links TRBV25-1 with TRBJ1-4; 10 positions agree with TRBD1. This CDR3 contains 15 residues. Per germline, CDR1 MGHDK and CDR2 SYGVNS. Germline trimming cut 1 base from V and 8 bases from J; bases unmatched to any gene: 4. The CDR3 nucleotides read TGTGCCAGCAGTGAATGGACAGGGGGTAGGGAAAAACTGTTTTTT. Translated, it gives CASSEWTGGREKLFF.

This rearrangement joins TRBV20-1 to TRBJ2-5, with D possibly being TRBD1 (5 bases). Germline CDR1 is DFQATT and CDR2 is SNEGSKA (reference sequence). CDR3 length: 12 residues. Trimming removed 6 bases at V and 1 base at J, with 9 bases between. In nucleotides, the CDR3 is TGCAGTGCAGTAGGGGCCCAAGAGACCCAGTACTTC. This gives the protein CSAVGAQETQYF.

V is TRBV6-4 and J is TRBJ2-3; D remains ambiguous. Germline CDR1 and CDR2: MRHNA and SNTAGT. Trimming took 8 bases from V and 2 from J, leaving 14 bases between them. The CDR3 is made up of 14 amino acids. CDR3 residues: CASAPMGNTDTQYF. CDR3 nucleotides: TGTGCCAGCGCGCCAATGGGGAACACAGATACGCAGTATTTT.

This clonotype was detected a few times. The chain recombines TRBV6-2 or TRBV6-3 with TRBJ1-4; perhaps TRBD1 as D (5 bases). The ends were cut back, 2 bases at V and 7 bases at J, with 17 bases in the middle. CDR1 and CDR2 from the germline V gene are MNHEY and SVGEGT. The CDR3 extends over 16 amino acids. CDR3 coding DNA: TGTGCCAGCAGTTACCCTGTATCGCGGGACGGTGAAAAACTGTTTTTT. This codes for CASSYPVSRDGEKLFF.

The gene calls are TRBV5-1 and TRBJ2-7; TRBD2 is a possible D gene (5 bases). CDR1 SGHRS and CDR2 YFSETQ come from the germline V gene. There are 15 residues in the CDR3. Trimming took off 3 bases at V and 2 bases at J, with 15 bases between the two ends. The CDR3 DNA is TGCGCCAGCAGCTGGGGTGGAGGTTCCCCCTACGAGCAGTACTTC. Translated, it gives CASSWGGGSPYEQYF.

The chain carries TRBV10-3 and TRBJ1-5; D call uncertain. CDR3 length equals 13 residues. V lost 7 bases to trimming and J lost 0 bases, with 7 bases between them. The germline V gene has CDR1 ENHRY and CDR2 SYGVKD. CDR3 in amino acids: CAITTDSNQPQHF. Written as DNA, the CDR3 is TGTGCCATCACGACTGATAGCAATCAGCCCCAGCATTTT.

In the case of this clonotype: Compared with germline, one end of the junction differs, possibly owing to a read error. The chain links TRBV5-1 to TRBJ2-2; D possibly corresponds to TRBD2 (5 bases). Per the germline V gene, CDR1 is SGHRS and CDR2 is YFSETQ. The CDR3 is 16 residues long. The CDR3 loop is CASSLVVPGNTGELFF. The CDR3 DNA sequence: TGCGCCAGCAGCTTGGTGGTACCTGGGAACACCGGGGAGCTGTTCTTT.

This sequence joins TRBV10-3 and TRBJ2-1; D unresolved. CDR3 length: 12 amino acids. Per germline, CDR1 ENHRY and CDR2 SYGVKD. Trimming pared 6 bases from V and 9 bases from J, leaving 12 bases between. CDR3 protein: CAISEDHGEQFF. Written as DNA, the CDR3 is TGTGCCATCAGCGAGGATCATGGTGAGCAGTTCTTC.

The J gene is TRBJ1-2, the V gene TRBV2, with TRBD1 as a possible D gene (6 bases). Trimming left V 11 bases short and J 6 bases short, with 25 bases between. Germline lookup yields CDR1 SNHLY and CDR2 FYNNEI. The CDR3 is 15 amino acids. CDR3 in amino acids: CAGLTKPTGGNGYTF. For the CDR3, the DNA is TGTGCCGGCCTGACCAAACCGACAGGAGGGAATGGCTACACCTTC.

This clonotype has just a few counts. This chain joins TRBV20-1 and TRBJ1-4; no definite D call. The CDR3 extends over 14 amino acids. V was clipped by 4 bases and J by 5 bases, with 14 bases between them. The germline CDR1 and CDR2 sequences are DFQATT and SNEGSKA (reference sequence). The CDR3 reads CSATRGRTNEKLFF. CDR3 coding DNA: TGCAGTGCTACCCGCGGCAGGACGAATGAAAAACTGTTTTTT.